This T cell receptor (beta chain) originates from a study of T cell changes during pregnancy in multiple sclerosis. In germline, CDR1 is SGHVS, CDR2 FQNEAQ. The CDR3 sequence is 16 residues long. Trimming stripped 0 bases from V and 3 bases from J, with 13 bases between. Repertoires were generated with immunoSEQ multiplex PCR, while TCRdb's copy carries only in-frame clones and drops some. This table has 40,000 or so clones, 75% to 95% appearing once. The specimen was CD4+ T cells from peripheral blood mononuclear cells, collected in the third trimester of pregnancy. This receptor was obtained from a female donor with multiple sclerosis, enrolled in a pregnancy study. The J gene is TRBJ2-3, the V gene TRBV7-8, with D perhaps matching TRBD2 (6 bases). CDR3 DNA sequence: TGTGCCAGCAGCTTAGCGCTCGGAGGGAATACAGATACGCAGTATTTT. Its protein product is CASSLALGGNTDTQYF.